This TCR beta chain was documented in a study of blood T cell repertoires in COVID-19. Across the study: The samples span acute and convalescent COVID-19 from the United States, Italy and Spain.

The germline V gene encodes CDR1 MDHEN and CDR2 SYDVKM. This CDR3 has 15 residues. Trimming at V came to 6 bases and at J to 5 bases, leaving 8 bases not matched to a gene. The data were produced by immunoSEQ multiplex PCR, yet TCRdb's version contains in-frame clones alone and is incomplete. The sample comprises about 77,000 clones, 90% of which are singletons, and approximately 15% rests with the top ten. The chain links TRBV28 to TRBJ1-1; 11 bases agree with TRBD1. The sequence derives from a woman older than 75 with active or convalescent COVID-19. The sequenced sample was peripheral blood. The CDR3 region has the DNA TGTGCCAGCAGGACCGCGGACAGGGGGCTAACTGAAGCTTTCTTT. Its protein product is CASRTADRGLTEAFF.